This T cell receptor beta chain was found in a study of cytomegalovirus exposure and HLA in healthy donors. On this clone itself: Its matching antigen is unknown.

General study points: For presence/absence analyses, sequencing depth was assumed to be roughly uniform across donors. Analysis was carried out at a later point, and it linked a missense DCLRE1C variant to TCR beta V- and J-gene trimming. Reportedly, HLA-A and HLA-B alleles of most subjects were accurately predicted from TCR beta.

It was with 60 Vbeta and 13 Jbeta primers that the PCR ran. Clones were sequenced by immunoSEQ multiplex PCR, and TCRdb holds only the in-frame ones, with some missing. Of about 140,000 clones listed, approximately 79% are singletons. At sampling all donors were nominally healthy, likely with unrecorded immune exposures. The CDR3 length is 13 residues. Germline V lookup: CDR1 LGHNA, CDR2 YSLEER. With V trimmed by 4 bases and J by 2 bases, 2 bases remained unmatched. This TCR came from a man aged 18 to 30 in good health and CMV-seronegative. Sequenced sample: PBMCs. The chain has TRBV4-3 and TRBJ2-7, with 7 bases identical to TRBD1. CDR3 sequence: CASSPGQTYEQYF. CDR3 DNA sequence: TGCGCCAGCAGCCCGGGACAGACCTACGAGCAGTACTTC.